Listed below are T cell receptor beta chains from one sample, sequenced in a study of T cells after yellow fever vaccination. TCRdb recomputed calls from the 5' RACE reads with MiXCR, one row per CDR3 protein. The sample lists more than 250,000 distinct CDR3 sequences; roughly 6.8% were seen once. Sequenced here: PBMCs, sampled about 49 days after the first yellow fever vaccination. The source is a man aged 18 to 29 who received the YFV17D yellow fever vaccine. Each CDR3 is given with its conserved first and last residue. D genes are given only for firm matches. Clone size is stated in some rows and not others, as once, few, many or a class when expanded.

>NA|TRBJ2-1|TRBD1|TRBV28
TGTGCCAGCAGTCGGCAAGGACAGGGCGCGATTAGGCAGTTCTTC
CASSRQGQGAIRQFF
>NA|TRBJ1-5|TRBD1|TRBV7-2
TGTGCCAGCAGCGGCGGGACAGGGGACAATCAGCCCCAGCATTTT
CASSGGTGDNQPQHF
>few|TRBJ2-1|NA|TRBV6-2/TRBV6-3
TGTGCCAGCAGTTACTCGCGGGGCGGAAGAGGGAATGAGCAGTTCTTC
CASSYSRGGRGNEQFF
>NA|TRBJ2-1|TRBD1|TRBV5-1
TGCGCCAGCAGCTTGGACAGGGGGCTCGTCTACAATGAGCAGTTCTTC
CASSLDRGLVYNEQFF
>few|TRBJ1-4|NA|TRBV19
TGTGCCAGTAGCCTCACGACCGGGACGCCTGAAAAACTGTTTTTT
CASSLTTGTPEKLFF
>many|TRBJ2-1|TRBD2|TRBV6-1
TGTGCCAGCAGGACTAGCGGGGGGCCCAATGAGCAGTTCTTC
CASRTSGGPNEQFF
>few|TRBJ2-1|NA|TRBV7-9
TGTGCCAGCAAGCTCTTAGGTGATGGTGAGCAGTTCTTC
CASKLLGDGEQFF
>NA|TRBJ1-1|TRBD1|TRBV29-1
TGCAGCGTTGAAGGGACAGGGTTATCTGTGGAAGCTTTCTTT
CSVEGTGLSVEAFF
>few|TRBJ2-1|NA|TRBV3-1
TGTGCCAGCAGCCCAACCCAGAGCTCCTACAATGAGCAGTTCTTC
CASSPTQSSYNEQFF
>many|TRBJ2-7|TRBD1|TRBV5-1
TGCGCCAGCAGACCGGGACAGGGTCTCTACGAGCAGTACTTC
CASRPGQGLYEQYF
>NA|TRBJ2-3|NA|TRBV6-4
TGTGCCAGCAGTGAACCTCGGGCCACCCATGGCACAGATACGCAGTATTTT
CASSEPRATHGTDTQYF
>few|TRBJ1-2|NA|TRBV9
TGTGCCAGCAGCGAGGGGGAAACGGGCTACACCTTC
CASSEGETGYTF
>NA|TRBJ2-4|TRBD2|TRBV7-6
TGTGCCAGCAGTCCGGGGACTAGGCGACCCATACAAAACATTCAGTACTTC
CASSPGTRRPIQNIQYF
>NA|TRBJ1-3|TRBD1|TRBV5-4
TGTGCCAGCAGCCAGGGACAGGGGAGGGGAAACACCATATATTTT
CASSQGQGRGNTIYF
>NA|TRBJ1-6|NA|TRBV12-3/TRBV12-4
TGTGCCAGCAGAAGCTCCCTGGGGGGACCCTATAATTCACCCCTCCACTTT
CASRSSLGGPYNSPLHF
>few|TRBJ1-4|NA|TRBV12-3/TRBV12-4
TGTGCCAGCAGCCAAGGACGCTTTAATGAAAAACTGTTTTTT
CASSQGRFNEKLFF
>many|TRBJ1-2|NA|TRBV6-5
TGTGCCAGCAGTTACCCCGGGGCGTCGGGGGGCTACACCTTC
CASSYPGASGGYTF
>few|TRBJ2-7|NA|TRBV24-1
TGTGCCACTAGCCCTTATAGGTGGGAGCAGTACTTC
CATSPYRWEQYF
>NA|TRBJ1-2|NA|TRBV5-1
TGCGCCAGCAGCTTGGCCGGAAGCTATGGCTACACCTTC
CASSLAGSYGYTF
>NA|TRBJ1-2|NA|TRBV28
TGTGCCAGCAGCCCCCCCAGCGGTGATGGCTACACCTTC
CASSPPSGDGYTF
>NA|TRBJ1-1|NA|TRBV12-3/TRBV12-4
TGTGCCAGCAGTTTAGCGGGGGGGATTTTGAACACTGAAGCTTTCTTT
CASSLAGGILNTEAFF
>NA|TRBJ1-1|TRBD1|TRBV12-3/TRBV12-4
TGTGCCAGCAGTTTTGGACAGGTCTGGAACACTGAAGCTTTCTTT
CASSFGQVWNTEAFF
>NA|TRBJ1-5|NA|TRBV5-5
TGTGCCAGCAGCTTGAGGCTCGGGAAATATAGCAATCAGCCCCAGCATTTT
CASSLRLGKYSNQPQHF
>NA|TRBJ2-2|TRBD2|TRBV4-3
TGCGCCAGCAGCCATCACGGGGGGGATTGGATCGGGGAGCTGTTTTTT
CASSHHGGDWIGELFF
>many|TRBJ2-3|TRBD2|TRBV6-2/TRBV6-3
TGTGCCAGCAGAGGACTAGCGACAGATACGCAGTATTTT
CASRGLATDTQYF
>NA|TRBJ1-5|NA|TRBV7-8
TGTGCCAGCAGCCCCATCCGGGGGATTTATAGCAATCAGCCCCAGCATTTT
CASSPIRGIYSNQPQHF
>many|TRBJ1-1|TRBD1|TRBV5-1
TGCGCCAGCAGCTTTAACAGGGGGAACACTGAAGCTTTCTTT
CASSFNRGNTEAFF
>many|TRBJ2-6|NA|TRBV3-1
TGTGCCAGCAGCCAAGATCTAGGGGTCCTGACTTTC
CASSQDLGVLTF
>few|TRBJ1-5|NA|TRBV4-1
TGCGCCAGCAGCCGCACCCTGAACGGACAGCCCCAGCATTTT
CASSRTLNGQPQHF
>NA|TRBJ1-5|NA|TRBV5-1
TGCGCCAGCAGCTTGGGGCCGATTAGCAATCAGCCCCAGCATTTT
CASSLGPISNQPQHF
>few|TRBJ2-1|NA|TRBV7-2
TGTGCCAGCAGCTTAAGCTTTGGGGGCCTAAATGAGCAGTTCTTC
CASSLSFGGLNEQFF
>few|TRBJ1-4|TRBD1|TRBV5-6
TGTGCCAGCAGCCTTCGTTCCGGGACAGGGGATGAAAAACTGTTTTTT
CASSLRSGTGDEKLFF
>NA|TRBJ1-2|NA|TRBV2
TGTGCCAGCAGTTTCGACAGCTATGGCTACACCTTC
CASSFDSYGYTF
>few|TRBJ2-1|NA|TRBV7-9
TGTGCCAGCAGCTTAGCACAGGGTGTCAACAATGAGCAGTTCTTC
CASSLAQGVNNEQFF
>few|TRBJ2-1|NA|TRBV30
TGTGCCTGGAGTGGGCAGGGTGAGCAGTTCTTC
CAWSGQGEQFF
>few|TRBJ2-7|NA|TRBV19
TGTGCCAGGGGCCGCGGACAAACCTACGAGCAGTACTTC
CARGRGQTYEQYF
>NA|TRBJ2-7|TRBD1|TRBV20-1
TGCAGTGCTAACGTGGACAGGGAGAAAAACGAGCAGTACTTC
CSANVDREKNEQYF
>many|TRBJ2-7|NA|TRBV6-5
TGTGCCAGCAGTTACACCGACCCAAAGATAGCCGAGCAGTACTTC
CASSYTDPKIAEQYF
>many|TRBJ2-2|NA|TRBV5-1
TGCGCCAGCAGCCCGGATGGAGCCGTCGGGGAGCTGTTTTTT
CASSPDGAVGELFF
>few|TRBJ1-1|NA|TRBV29-1
TGCAGCGTTGAATCAGTGAACACTGAAGCTTTCTTT
CSVESVNTEAFF
>NA|TRBJ1-4|NA|TRBV4-1
TGCGCCAGCAGCCTCCTCCGGGGTGTCGAAAAACTGTTTTTT
CASSLLRGVEKLFF
>few|TRBJ1-5|TRBD1|TRBV7-2
TGTGCCAGCAGCTTACGGACAGGGGGCGATCAGCCCCAGCATTTT
CASSLRTGGDQPQHF
>few|TRBJ2-1|NA|TRBV11-2
TGTGCCAGCAGCATCCGGGTACAGTACAATGAGCAGTTCTTC
CASSIRVQYNEQFF
>NA|TRBJ2-1|NA|TRBV10-3
TGTGCCATCAGTGATTACCCGAGTTCCAATGAGCAGTTCTTC
CAISDYPSSNEQFF
>NA|TRBJ1-5|NA|TRBV12-3/TRBV12-4
TGTGCCAGCAGTTTAATGGAACAGCCCCAGCATTTT
CASSLMEQPQHF
>few|TRBJ1-3|NA|TRBV12-3/TRBV12-4
TGTGCCAGCAGCGGCGAAGGACTGATCTCTGGAAACACCATATATTTT
CASSGEGLISGNTIYF
>NA|TRBJ1-5|NA|TRBV4-3
TGCGCCAGCAGCCAAGAACGGAGCAATCAGCCCCAGCATTTT
CASSQERSNQPQHF
>few|TRBJ2-5|NA|TRBV9
TGTGCCAGCAGCGTACGGGCAGGGCCCGGACTATACCAAGAGACCCAGTACTTC
CASSVRAGPGLYQETQYF
>many|TRBJ2-3|TRBD2|TRBV4-3
TGCGCCAGCAGCCAAGCGACTAGCGGGGGGTTCACAGATACGCAGTATTTT
CASSQATSGGFTDTQYF
>NA|TRBJ2-3|TRBD2|TRBV4-1
TGCGCCAGCAGCCAAGTCGCAGCGGGGGGCCCCAGTGCGCAGTATTTT
CASSQVAAGGPSAQYF